This paragraph covers one TCR beta chain sequence. Its matching antigen is unknown. V gave up 6 bases and J gave up 3 bases; unmatched junction bases: 7. The CDR3 is 16 residues long. CDR1 and CDR2 from the germline V gene are LNHDA and SQIVND (reference sequence). Researchers ran the PCR with 60 Vbeta and 13 Jbeta primers. Libraries were prepared by immunoSEQ multiplex PCR; TCRdb keeps only in-frame clonotypes and omits some of them. In all, the sample yields about 200,000 clones. The data were obtained in a study of cytomegalovirus exposure and HLA in healthy donors. Overall study: Among the 400 or so donors who were genotyped, about 79% fell in the genetic ancestry cluster that is associated with self-reported Caucasian donors. Study observations and caveats: The sole available immune exposure information was CMV serostatus. Some V segments could not be told apart, so they were left out, TRBV6-2 and TRBV6-3 among them.

Source material: PBMCs. This chain connects TRBV19 to TRBJ2-2, with TRBD2 identical over 10 bases. The sequence came from a boy aged 10-17 years in good health and CMV-seronegative. The CDR3 loop is CASSTRAGGDTGELFF. In DNA, the CDR3 is TGTGCCAGTAGCACCAGAGCGGGGGGGGACACCGGGGAGCTGTTTTTT.